The T cell receptor beta chain described here comes from a study of blood T cell repertoires in COVID-19. Assay: immunoSEQ multiplex PCR; the TCRdb copy retains only in-frame clones and omits some. The data hold about 140,000 clones, with 80% to 85% observed a single time. Trimming cost V 1 base and J 0 bases, with 9 bases left between them. Germline CDR1 KGHDR, CDR2 SFDVKD. The CDR3 contains 15 residues. The sequencing input was peripheral blood. This chain links TRBV24-1 with TRBJ2-7; the D is unclear. The source is a human donor in a cohort sampled during active COVID-19. The CDR3 is CATSDFADSSYEQYF. DNA of the CDR3: TGTGCCACCAGTGATTTTGCAGATTCCTCCTACGAGCAGTACTTC.